The 28 T cell receptor beta chains below were found in one sample sequenced in a study of blood T cell repertoires in COVID-19. Generated by immunoSEQ multiplex PCR, the TCRdb table keeps only in-frame clones and is missing some. Seen here are 280,000 or so clones, 80% to 90% observed once, and the top ten hold 8% to 10%. Sequencing input: peripheral blood. These receptor sequences come from a woman in her fifties or sixties who had recovered from COVID-19.

The J gene is TRBJ1-4, the V gene TRBV28; 8 bases line up with TRBD1. CDR3 length: 14 residues. CDR1 and CDR2 from the germline V gene are MDHEN and SYDVKM. V shed 6 bases, J shed 3 bases, and the junction held 3 bases outside the gene matches. The CDR3 region has the DNA TGTGCCAGCAGGGGACAGGTGGCTAATGAAAAACTGTTTTTT. It codes for CASRGQVANEKLFF.

This clone was counted only a few times. V and J are TRBV5-6 and TRBJ1-1; D perhaps matches TRBD1 (5 bases). CDR3 size: 13 residues. The germline V gene has CDR1 SGHDT and CDR2 YYEEEE. The ends were cut back, 5 bases at V and 1 base at J, with 9 bases in the middle. The CDR3 reads CASRKQENTEAFF. The CDR3 DNA sequence: TGTGCCAGCAGGAAACAGGAGAACACTGAAGCTTTCTTT.

This chain connects TRBV11-1 to TRBJ2-7, with a tentative D call TRBD1 (5 bases). The V gene's germline CDR1 is SGHAT and CDR2 FQDESV (reference sequence). CDR3 length: 14 amino acids. V lost 7 bases and J lost 3, with 16 bases in between. CDR3: CASTDLMTDYEQYF. In DNA form, the CDR3 reads TGTGCCAGCACAGACTTGATGACAGACTACGAGCAGTACTTC.

The chain recombines TRBV2 with TRBJ2-1, with TRBD2 matching over 13 bases. Germline CDR1 SNHLY, CDR2 FYNNEI. V shed 3 bases and J 2 bases; nucleotides not matched to a gene: 10. This CDR3 spans 19 amino acids. CDR3 in amino acids: CASSDRLGLAGAAYNEQFF. CDR3 DNA: TGTGCCAGCAGTGACCGACTAGGACTAGCGGGAGCAGCCTACAATGAGCAGTTCTTC.

The CDR3 protein is CASSLNNAYEQYF. CDR3 in DNA: TGTGCCAGCAGTCTTAACAATGCATACGAGCAGTACTTC. The V call is TRBV28, the J call TRBJ2-7, with D unresolved. The length of the CDR3 is 13 residues. Looked up from germline, CDR1 is MDHEN and CDR2 is SYDVKM. Deletions cut 5 bases from V and 4 bases from J, with 12 bases between.

J is TRBJ1-5 and V is TRBV28; TRBD1 aligns across 11 bases. The CDR3 consists of 16 residues. After removal of 8 bases from V and 0 bases from J, the junction contained 6 bases not matched to a gene. Germline lookup yields CDR1 MDHEN and CDR2 SYDVKM. The CDR3 sequence is CASRTGGSYSNQPQHF. Written as DNA, the CDR3 is TGTGCCAGCCGGACAGGGGGCTCCTATAGCAATCAGCCCCAGCATTTT.

The chain recombines TRBV6-4 with TRBJ2-7, with 8 positions matching TRBD1. The junction had 10 bases not matched to a gene; V was cut back by 4 bases and J by 5 bases. Germline V CDR1 and CDR2: MRHNA, SNTAGT. The CDR3 is 15 amino acids. CDR3 sequence reads: CASSGTQGEDDEQYF. CDR3 sequence (DNA): TGTGCCAGCAGTGGAACACAGGGGGAAGACGACGAGCAGTACTTC.

This chain uses TRBV19 with TRBJ2-7; D remains ambiguous. The CDR3 consists of 10 residues. From germline, CDR1 is LNHDA and CDR2 SQIVND (reference sequence). V lost 8 bases and J lost 4, with 6 bases in between. The CDR3 nucleotides read TGTGCCAGTCTCCTTTACGAGCAGTACTTC. It encodes CASLLYEQYF. Full variable domain (rest looked up from reference TRBV19 and TRBJ2-7): DGGITQSPKYLFRKEGQNVTLSCEQNLNHDAMYWYRQDPGQGLRLIYYSQIVNDFQKGDIAEGYSVSREKKESFPLTVTSAQKNPTAFYLCASLLYEQYFGPGTRLTVT.

The chain links TRBV7-3 to TRBJ1-6; possible D gene TRBD1, 5 bases. Germline assignment: CDR1 SGHTA and CDR2 FQGTGA. The CDR3 extends over 14 amino acids. V was trimmed by 5 bases and J by 4 bases, leaving 9 bases between them. The CDR3 loop is CASSAGPYNSPLHF. The CDR3 DNA follows: TGTGCCAGCAGCGCGGGACCGTATAATTCACCCCTCCACTTT. The whole variable domain, filled in from reference TRBV7-3 and TRBJ1-6, reads GAGVSQTPSNKVTEKGKYVELRCDPISGHTALYWYRQSLGQGPEFLIYFQGTGAADDSGLPNDRFFAVRPEGSVSTLKIQRTERGDSAVYLCASSAGPYNSPLHFGNGTRLTVT.

The chain employs TRBV28 and TRBJ1-2; D ambiguous. CDR1 is MDHEN, CDR2 SYDVKM, per germline. Trimming stripped 4 bases from V and 5 bases from J, with 14 bases between. The length of the CDR3 is 14 residues. CDR3 sequence reads: CASSSTRRGYGYTF. The CDR3 DNA reads as TGTGCCAGCAGTTCAACGCGACGGGGTTATGGCTACACCTTC.

This clone was observed a few times. The rearrangement joins TRBV6-1 to TRBJ2-7, with 11 bases matching TRBD2. Germline V gene data show CDR1 as MNHNS and CDR2 as SASEGT. The V gene end was trimmed by 0 bases and the J gene end by 3 bases; junction bases not matched to a gene: 4. The CDR3 is 16 residues long. The CDR3 is CASSEAAGLADYEQYF. CDR3 in DNA: TGTGCCAGCAGTGAAGCCGCGGGACTAGCGGACTACGAGCAGTACTTC.

The sample holds one count of this clone. The chain couples TRBV13 to TRBJ1-1; D is unresolved. The germline gives CDR1 PRHDT, CDR2 FYEKMQ (reference sequence). V was cut by 3 bases and J by 0 bases, with 11 bases left in between. The CDR3 extends over 15 amino acids. Here the CDR3 reads CASSFPGLMNTEAFF. The CDR3 nucleotides are TGTGCCAGCAGCTTCCCTGGACTCATGAACACTGAAGCTTTCTTT.

The V gene is TRBV19, the J gene TRBJ1-5, with D perhaps TRBD1 (5 bases). Germline V CDR1 and CDR2: LNHDA, SQIVND (reference sequence). This CDR3 has 12 amino acids. The ends were cut back, 1 base at V and 7 bases at J, with 5 bases in the middle. The CDR3 loop reads CASSIGTQPQHF. The CDR3 region has the DNA TGTGCCAGTAGTATAGGGACACAGCCCCAGCATTTT.

The DNA for the CDR3 is TGTGCCAGCAGCTTCGGGACAGTTCAAGAAGCTTTCTTT. It is translated as CASSFGTVQEAFF. The V gene is TRBV7-2, the J gene TRBJ1-1, with TRBD1 matching 7 bases. Per germline, CDR1 SGHTA and CDR2 FQGNSA. The CDR3 spans 13 residues. With 3 bases clipped from V and 8 bases from J, the junction kept 6 bases outside the gene matches.

This rearrangement joins TRBV9 to TRBJ2-3, with 7 nucleotides matching TRBD1. The CDR3 spans 14 residues. The V segment lost 3 bases and the J segment 5 bases; nucleotides outside the gene matches: 6. Germline loops: CDR1 SGDLS, CDR2 YYNGEE. CDR3 sequence: CASSATGLGDTQYF. CDR3 sequence (DNA): TGTGCCAGCAGCGCGACAGGGTTAGGAGATACGCAGTATTTT.

In this sample, this clone turned up many times. The V gene is TRBV4-3, the J gene TRBJ2-1; the match to TRBD2 covers 7 bases. Germline CDR1 LGHNA, CDR2 YSLEER. The J segment lost 3 bases and the V segment lost 4 bases, leaving 3 bases of the junction unmatched. The CDR3 totals 14 residues. The CDR3 reads CASSLAGDYNEQFF. The CDR3 nucleotides are TGCGCCAGCAGCCTGGCGGGAGACTACAATGAGCAGTTCTTC.

The CDR3 protein is CASSPPEPGGLTFF. In nucleotides, the CDR3 is TGTGCCAGCAGCCCCCCGGAACCAGGGGGATTGACTTTCTTT. The chain carries TRBV3-1 (or the pseudogene TRBV3-2) and TRBJ1-1; 7 positions agree with TRBD1. The CDR3 has 14 amino acids. The V gene end was trimmed by 4 bases and the J gene end by 12 bases; junction bases not matched to a gene: 14. CDR1 and CDR2 (germline): LGHDT, YNNKEL (reference sequence).

The table lists this clone with a few counts. J is TRBJ1-5 and V is TRBV19; TRBD1 matches 9 bases. With 5 bases clipped from V and 4 bases from J, the junction kept 6 bases outside the gene matches. Germline assignment: CDR1 LNHDA and CDR2 SQIVND (reference sequence). The CDR3 length is 15 residues. The CDR3 nucleotides are TGTGCCAGTAGTGCCGAAGGACAGGGGAATCAGCCCCAGCATTTT. Translating it yields CASSAEGQGNQPQHF.

The chain joins TRBV5-6 to TRBJ1-4; 7 nucleotides match TRBD1. Germline V gives CDR1 SGHDT, CDR2 YYEEEE. V lost 5 bases and J lost 6; bases outside the gene matches: 7. The CDR3 runs 14 residues. The CDR3 loop reads CASRRQGRDEKLFF. The CDR3, as DNA: TGTGCCAGCAGAAGACAGGGTCGGGATGAAAAACTGTTTTTT.

The J gene is TRBJ2-5, the V gene TRBV6-5; tentatively, D is TRBD2 (7 bases). The ends were cut back, 7 bases at V and 4 bases at J, with 16 bases in the middle. The CDR3 loop spans 14 amino acids. Germline V CDR1 and CDR2: MNHEY, SVGAGI. The CDR3, as DNA: TGTGCCAGCATGGGGGGGGCGATGGGAGAGACCCAGTACTTC. The encoded protein is CASMGGAMGETQYF.

The V and J genes are TRBV5-5 and TRBJ1-1; D is possibly TRBD1 (6 bases). The CDR3 is 15 amino acids. The germline V and J ends were trimmed by 6 bases and 0 bases, with 15 bases remaining between them. Germline V gene sequence: CDR1 SGHKS, CDR2 YYEKEE (reference sequence). CDR3 DNA: TGTGCCAGCACCGGTCTGGGGACACTGAACACTGAAGCTTTCTTT. Amino acids: CASTGLGTLNTEAFF.

The V call is TRBV9, the J call TRBJ2-7, with 11 bases fitting TRBD2. With 3 bases clipped from V and 2 bases from J, the junction kept 1 base outside the gene matches. Germline V lookup: CDR1 SGDLS, CDR2 YYNGEE. The CDR3 contains 14 residues. The CDR3 nucleotides are TGTGCCAGCAGCGGACTAGCGGGACCCTACGAGCAGTACTTC. Protein sequence: CASSGLAGPYEQYF.

The J gene is TRBJ2-7, the V gene TRBV9, with a possible D match to TRBD2 (5 bases). This CDR3 has 14 amino acids. The V gene's germline CDR1 is SGDLS and CDR2 YYNGEE. The V end was cut by 4 bases, the J end by 7 bases, with 18 bases between. The CDR3 spells CASSPRDPGGEQYF. The CDR3 DNA reads as TGTGCCAGCAGCCCCCGTGATCCGGGCGGGGAGCAGTACTTC.

This chain uses TRBV29-1 with TRBJ1-5; weak D call: TRBD1 (6 bases). The germline CDR1 and CDR2 sequences are SQVTM and ANQGSEA. The length of the CDR3 is 15 residues. V was shortened by 6 bases and J by 2 bases, with 17 bases between the two germline ends. The CDR3 is CSVSQGIDGNQPQHF. The CDR3 nucleotides are TGCAGCGTGTCACAGGGAATCGATGGCAATCAGCCCCAGCATTTT.

The rearrangement uses TRBV5-1 and TRBJ2-7; D is uncertain. The V end lost 2 bases, the J end lost 8 bases, and 17 bases lay between the germline ends. This CDR3 is built from 14 residues. Germline lookup yields CDR1 SGHRS and CDR2 YFSETQ. CDR3 in DNA: TGCGCCAGCAGCTTAGTAACAGACCCCGTGCAGCAGTACTTC. It translates to CASSLVTDPVQQYF. The full variable domain, rest sourced from reference TRBV5-1 and TRBJ2-7, is KAGVTQTPRYLIKTRGQQVTLSCSPISGHRSVSWYQQTPGQGLQFLFEYFSETQRNKGNFPGRFSGRQFSNSRSEMNVSTLELGDSALYLCASSLVTDPVQQYFGPGTRLTVT.

The rearrangement links TRBV9 to TRBJ2-1; 10 nucleotides match TRBD2. V trimming: 3 bases; J trimming: 3 bases; junction bases outside the gene matches: 3. The germline gives CDR1 SGDLS, CDR2 YYNGEE. This CDR3 contains 15 residues. The CDR3 sequence is CASSDSGGFYNEQFF. As DNA, the CDR3 is TGTGCCAGCAGCGATAGCGGGGGGTTCTACAATGAGCAGTTCTTC.

The genes are TRBV5-1 and TRBJ1-3, with D unresolved. Germline V gives CDR1 SGHRS, CDR2 YFSETQ. The V end was cut by 4 bases, the J end by 3 bases, with 11 bases between. The CDR3 runs to 14 residues. CDR3 in amino acids: CASSPLTGGNTIYF. CDR3 DNA: TGCGCCAGCAGCCCGTTGACGGGTGGAAACACCATATATTTT.

The CDR3 loop reads CASSQVRGYEQYF. The DNA for the CDR3 is TGCGCCAGCAGCCAAGTGCGGGGCTACGAGCAGTACTTC. The J gene is TRBJ2-7, the V gene TRBV4-3; possibly TRBD2 for D (6 bases). The CDR3 spans 13 residues. Deletions cut 1 base from V and 3 bases from J, with 7 bases between. In germline, CDR1 is LGHNA, CDR2 YSLEER.